Below are 28 T cell receptor beta chains sequenced from a single sample in a study of T cell responses to AZD1222 COVID-19 vaccine. This table comes from immunoSEQ multiplex PCR, and its TCRdb copy is limited to in-frame clones, with some not included. This table holds 130,000 to 150,000 clones, 70% to 90% found once. The sequencing used peripheral blood, collected 28 days after the second dose of the MenACWY control vaccine. The receptors stem from an adult who received the MenACWY meningococcal vaccine as a control.

V gene TRBV19 combines with J gene TRBJ2-7; unclear D gene. The germline V gene has CDR1 LNHDA and CDR2 SQIVND (reference sequence). With 5 bases removed from V and 6 bases from J, the gap between germline ends came to 17 bases. The CDR3 has 14 residues. CDR3 coding DNA: TGTGCCAGTAGTTCTTCGGGTTTCTACGGCGAGCAGTACTTC. Translated, it gives CASSSSGFYGEQYF.

The genes are TRBV27 and TRBJ1-6; D ambiguous. The CDR3 is 17 amino acids. Germline V gene data show CDR1 as MNHEY and CDR2 as SMNVEV (reference sequence). The V gene lost 6 bases and the J gene lost 7 bases, with 22 bases spanning the gap. CDR3 bases: TGTGCCAGCAGCCCGATCCGTCTACAAGGGTCAAATTCACCCCTCCACTTT. Protein sequence: CASSPIRLQGSNSPLHF.

The DNA for the CDR3 is TGTGCCAGCAGCTTAGAGCGGCCCCTCGAGCAGTACTTC. Its translation is CASSLERPLEQYF. The rearrangement uses TRBV7-2 and TRBJ2-7; a weak D match, TRBD2 (5 bases). V was pared by 1 base and J by 6 bases, with 10 bases between. The CDR3 contains 13 residues. Looked up from germline, CDR1 is SGHTA and CDR2 is FQGNSA.

This chain uses TRBV11-2 with TRBJ1-4; the D is unclear. CDR3 size: 11 residues. CDR1 and CDR2 (germline): SGHAT, FQNNGV. Deletions cut 2 bases from V and 12 bases from J, with 7 bases between. The CDR3: CASSLRDELFF. CDR3 sequence (DNA): TGTGCCAGCAGCTTACGAGATGAACTGTTTTTT.

The rearrangement uses TRBV6-4 and TRBJ2-2, with 10 positions matching TRBD1. The CDR3 has 16 amino acids. V lost 3 bases to trimming and J lost 1 base; unmatched junction nucleotides: 2. Germline V CDR1 and CDR2: MRHNA, SNTAGT. CDR3 sequence: CASSERTGGNTGELFF. The CDR3 bases are TGTGCCAGCAGTGAAAGGACAGGGGGGAACACCGGGGAGCTGTTTTTT.

In its sample, this clone was seen once. The chain employs TRBV7-9 and TRBJ1-1; no clear D. The V gene lost 8 bases and the J gene lost 0 bases, with 10 bases spanning the gap. The CDR3 sequence is 13 residues long. Germline loops: CDR1 SEHNR, CDR2 FQNEAQ (reference sequence). CDR3 loop: CASLNGLNTEAFF. Written as DNA, the CDR3 is TGTGCCAGCTTGAACGGACTGAACACTGAAGCTTTCTTT.

V gene TRBV7-8 combines with J gene TRBJ2-2; 7 bases fit TRBD1. The germline V gene has CDR1 SGHVS and CDR2 FQNEAQ. The V and J ends lost 6 bases and 4 bases, in that order; junction bases with no gene match: 5. The CDR3 loop spans 14 amino acids. The CDR3 DNA reads as TGTGCCAGCAGGCTCCGGGACAGCACCGGGGAGCTGTTTTTT. Translated: CASRLRDSTGELFF.

V usage is TRBV2 and J usage is TRBJ1-2; perhaps TRBD1 as D (5 bases). Germline CDR1 is SNHLY and CDR2 is FYNNEI. With 8 bases removed from V and 4 bases from J, the gap between germline ends came to 14 bases. CDR3 size: 13 residues. CDR3 sequence: CASAKEGIYGYTF. CDR3 in DNA: TGTGCCAGCGCGAAAGAGGGGATCTATGGCTACACCTTC.

The V and J genes are TRBV7-2 and TRBJ1-5; D is ambiguous. The V end was cut by 2 bases, the J end by 6 bases, with 8 bases between. The CDR3 length is 13 residues. The germline CDR1 and CDR2 sequences are SGHTA and FQGNSA. CDR3 sequence (DNA): TGTGCCAGCAGCTTACTCAAGAGTCAGCCCCAGCATTTT. Translated, it gives CASSLLKSQPQHF.

In its sample, this clone was seen a few times. This rearrangement joins TRBV27 to TRBJ1-1; the match to TRBD1 covers 7 bases. With 5 bases clipped from V and 6 bases from J, the junction kept 3 bases outside the gene matches. Germline V gene data show CDR1 as MNHEY and CDR2 as SMNVEV (reference sequence). CDR3 length: 12 residues. DNA for the CDR3: TGTGCCAGCAGTCGTGACAGGGCTGAAGCTTTCTTT. The encoded protein is CASSRDRAEAFF.

As for this clone: One end of the junction is discordant with germline, which a read error may explain. V and J are TRBV12-3 or TRBV12-4 and TRBJ2-5; 9 nucleotides match TRBD2. This CDR3 contains 13 residues. CDR3 in DNA: TGTGCCAGCAGTCTAGCGGGGTTAGAGACCCAGTACTTC. Residues: CASSLAGLETQYF.

Comment on this clone: Other DNA sequences in the sample encode the same CDR3. The rearrangement joins TRBV6-2 or TRBV6-3 to TRBJ1-1, with D tentatively TRBD1 (6 bases). CDR3 size: 13 residues. Trimming stripped 1 base from V and 5 bases from J, with 8 bases between. Germline values: CDR1 MNHEY, CDR2 SVGEGT. For the CDR3, the DNA is TGTGCCAGCAGTTACTACAGGGATACTGAAGCTTTCTTT. This translates into CASSYYRDTEAFF.

V and J are TRBV6-5 and TRBJ2-1; D is possibly TRBD1 or TRBD2 (6 bases each). CDR1 and CDR2 (germline): MNHEY, SVGAGI. V lost 5 bases and J lost 7, with 15 bases in between. The CDR3 covers 14 residues. CDR3: CASSPGDSRNEQFF. As DNA, the CDR3 is TGTGCCAGCAGTCCAGGGGACTCCAGGAATGAGCAGTTCTTC.

The rearrangement uses TRBV7-9 and TRBJ1-1; no firm D call. Between the trimmed V and J ends, which lost 5 bases and 5 bases, there was a span of 12 bases. The V gene's germline CDR1 is SEHNR and CDR2 FQNEAQ (reference sequence). This CDR3 region has 13 residues. The chain's CDR3 is CASSLPRGTEAFF. DNA of the CDR3: TGTGCCAGCAGCCTGCCCCGGGGAACTGAAGCTTTCTTT.

The chain joins TRBV2 to TRBJ2-2, with D tentatively TRBD2 (5 bases). The CDR3 runs to 14 residues. Between the trimmed V and J ends, which lost 5 bases and 4 bases, there was a span of 11 bases. CDR1 is SNHLY and CDR2 is FYNNEI in the germline V gene. The CDR3, as DNA: TGTGCCAGCAGTTACTCAGAGGGCACCGGGGAGCTGTTTTTT. This sequence encodes CASSYSEGTGELFF.

V usage is TRBV3-1 (or the pseudogene TRBV3-2) and J usage is TRBJ2-5; 13 bases line up with TRBD2. The germline V gene encodes CDR1 LGHDT and CDR2 YNNKEL (reference sequence). The V and J ends lost 2 bases and 5 bases, in that order; junction bases with no gene match: 5. The length of the CDR3 is 16 residues. In DNA form, the CDR3 reads TGTGCCAGCAGCCAACGGACTAGCGGGAGAGGGGAGACCCAGTACTTC. Its translation: CASSQRTSGRGETQYF.

The rearrangement uses TRBV19 and TRBJ1-5, with 7 bases matching TRBD1. V dropped 5 bases and J dropped 2; count of bases not matched to a gene: 9. This CDR3 spans 16 amino acids. CDR1 is LNHDA, CDR2 SQIVND, per germline (reference sequence). CDR3 region: CASSVTGRKGNQPQHF. CDR3 bases: TGTGCCAGTAGTGTGACAGGGCGGAAGGGCAATCAGCCCCAGCATTTT.

The rearrangement joins TRBV6-5 to TRBJ2-2; 7 nucleotides agree with TRBD2. The germline CDR1 and CDR2 sequences are MNHEY and SVGAGI. This CDR3 is built from 15 residues. The V gene end was trimmed by 5 bases and the J gene end by 9 bases; junction bases not matched to a gene: 12. CDR3 coding DNA: TGTGCCAGCAGTCGCTTGGGGGGGACCCACCGGGAGCTGTTTTTT. Its protein product is CASSRLGGTHRELFF.

The chain joins TRBV18 to TRBJ2-4; 7 positions match TRBD2. This CDR3 region has 16 residues. With 0 bases clipped from V and 6 bases from J, the junction kept 8 bases outside the gene matches. Germline V CDR1 and CDR2: KGHSH, LQKENI. The CDR3 loop is CASSPPTSSPRNIQYF. Here the CDR3 DNA reads TGTGCCAGCTCACCACCGACTAGCAGTCCCAGAAACATTCAGTACTTC. The complete variable domain, with remaining parts taken from reference TRBV18 and TRBJ2-4, reads NAGVMQNPRHLVRRRGQEARLRCSPMKGHSHVYWYRQLPEEGLKFMVYLQKENIIDESGMPKERFSAEFPKEGPSILRIQQVVRGDSAAYFCASSPPTSSPRNIQYFGAGTRLSVL.

For the CDR3, the DNA is TGTGCCAGCAGCTTAGAGGGCCTTTTCTCCTACGAGCAGTACTTC. Its protein product is CASSLEGLFSYEQYF. The rearrangement uses TRBV11-3 and TRBJ2-7, with no clear D. CDR1 SGHNT and CDR2 YENEEA come from the germline V gene. The CDR3 length is 15 residues. Trimming stripped 0 bases from V and 0 bases from J, with 9 bases between.

The CDR3 protein is CASSGTRYSNQPQHF. CDR3 nucleotide sequence: TGTGCCAGCAGTGGGACCAGGTATAGCAATCAGCCCCAGCATTTT. The chain combines TRBV2 with TRBJ1-5; D ambiguous. Trimming pared 4 bases from V and 0 bases from J, leaving 10 bases between. Germline CDR1 reads SNHLY; CDR2 reads FYNNEI. CDR3 length equals 15 residues. Full variable domain (rest looked up from reference TRBV2 and TRBJ1-5): EPEVTQTPSHQVTQMGQEVILRCVPISNHLYFYWYRQILGQKVEFLVSFYNNEISEKSEIFDDQFSVERPDGSNFTLKIRSTKLEDSAMYFCASSGTRYSNQPQHFGDGTRLSIL.

The count of this clone is one. The chain employs TRBV18 and TRBJ2-5; TRBD1 is a possible D gene (5 bases). CDR1 is KGHSH, CDR2 LQKENI, per germline. This CDR3 is built from 16 residues. V was trimmed by 3 bases and J by 2 bases, leaving 16 bases between them. The CDR3 reads CASSPVPLTEQETQYF. CDR3 in DNA: TGTGCCAGCTCACCCGTACCATTGACAGAGCAAGAGACCCAGTACTTC.

The rearrangement uses TRBV4-3 and TRBJ2-7; possibly TRBD2 for D (5 bases). The length of the CDR3 is 15 residues. The germline V gene has CDR1 LGHNA and CDR2 YSLEER. Trimming stripped 4 bases from V and 2 bases from J, with 15 bases between. CDR3 sequence: CASSRGSEGTYEQYF. In DNA, the CDR3 is TGCGCCAGCAGCCGGGGAAGTGAGGGAACCTACGAGCAGTACTTC.

CDR3 residues: CASSFRRGETQYF. The CDR3 coding sequence is TGTGCCAGCAGCTTTCGGAGGGGAGAGACCCAGTACTTC. V is TRBV7-3 and J is TRBJ2-5, with TRBD2 as a possible D gene (6 bases). The CDR3 has 13 amino acids. Trimming took off 3 bases at V and 4 bases at J, with 9 bases between the two ends. In germline, CDR1 is SGHTA, CDR2 FQGTGA.

V usage is TRBV6-4 and J usage is TRBJ1-6, with D unclear. V lost 6 bases to trimming and J lost 6 bases, with 21 bases between them. Germline-derived CDR1 and CDR2 are MRHNA and SNTAGT. This CDR3 spans 17 amino acids. In nucleotides, the CDR3 is TGTGCCAGCAGAATACCTATGACACGGGCAGGTAATTCACCCCTCCACTTT. Translating it yields CASRIPMTRAGNSPLHF.

This clone appeared a few times. V usage is TRBV6-6 and J usage is TRBJ2-7; TRBD2 agrees at 9 bases. The CDR3 extends over 15 amino acids. Per germline, CDR1 MNHNY and CDR2 SVGAGI (reference sequence). J was trimmed by 6 bases and V by 6 bases; bases with no gene match: 12. The CDR3 bases are TGTGCCAGCAGACTCAGGGCGCGGGAGGGGAGCGAGCAGTACTTC. Translation gives CASRLRAREGSEQYF.

The V gene is TRBV7-2, the J gene TRBJ2-2; the match to TRBD2 covers 13 bases. V gave up 5 bases and J gave up 5 bases; unmatched junction bases: 5. CDR3 length equals 16 residues. Germline V gene data show CDR1 as SGHTA and CDR2 as FQGNSA. Written as DNA, the CDR3 is TGTGCCAGCAGCCCGACTAGCGGGAGGTGGACCGGGGAGCTGTTTTTT. It translates to CASSPTSGRWTGELFF.

The gene calls are TRBV28 and TRBJ2-5, with 7 bases identical to TRBD1. J was trimmed by 5 bases and V by 5 bases; bases with no gene match: 8. Germline assignment: CDR1 MDHEN and CDR2 SYDVKM. This CDR3 has 14 amino acids. DNA of the CDR3: TGTGCCAGCAGTCAAATGACAGGGTGGGAGACCCAGTACTTC. It is translated as CASSQMTGWETQYF.